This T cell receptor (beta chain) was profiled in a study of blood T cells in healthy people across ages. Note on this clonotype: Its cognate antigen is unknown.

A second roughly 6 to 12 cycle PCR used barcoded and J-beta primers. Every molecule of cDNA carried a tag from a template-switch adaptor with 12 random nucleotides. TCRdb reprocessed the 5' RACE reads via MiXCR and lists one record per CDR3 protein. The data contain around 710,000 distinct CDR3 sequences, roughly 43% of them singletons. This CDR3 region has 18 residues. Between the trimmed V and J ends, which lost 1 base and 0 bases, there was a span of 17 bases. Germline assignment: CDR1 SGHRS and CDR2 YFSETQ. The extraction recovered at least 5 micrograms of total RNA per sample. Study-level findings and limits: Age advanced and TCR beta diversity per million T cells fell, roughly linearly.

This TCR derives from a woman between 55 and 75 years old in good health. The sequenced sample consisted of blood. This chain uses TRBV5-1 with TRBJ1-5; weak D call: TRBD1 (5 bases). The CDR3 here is CASSLIPREPNSNQPQHF. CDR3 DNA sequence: TGCGCCAGCAGCTTGATCCCCAGGGAACCAAATAGCAATCAGCCCCAGCATTTT.